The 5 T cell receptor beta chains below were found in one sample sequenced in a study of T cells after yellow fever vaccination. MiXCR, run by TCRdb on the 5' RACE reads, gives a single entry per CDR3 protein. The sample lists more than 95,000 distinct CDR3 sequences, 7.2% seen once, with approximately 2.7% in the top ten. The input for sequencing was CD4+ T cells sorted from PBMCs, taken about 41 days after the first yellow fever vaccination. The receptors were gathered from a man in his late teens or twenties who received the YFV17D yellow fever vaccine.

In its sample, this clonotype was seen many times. CDR3 sequence reads: CASTDGEGHEQFF. The CDR3 nucleotides are TGCGCCAGCACGGACGGGGAGGGCCATGAGCAGTTCTTC. The V gene is TRBV5-1, the J gene TRBJ2-1, with 7 bases matching TRBD2. With V trimmed by 6 bases and J by 8 bases, 8 bases remained unmatched. The V gene's germline CDR1 is SGHRS and CDR2 YFSETQ. The CDR3 runs 13 residues.

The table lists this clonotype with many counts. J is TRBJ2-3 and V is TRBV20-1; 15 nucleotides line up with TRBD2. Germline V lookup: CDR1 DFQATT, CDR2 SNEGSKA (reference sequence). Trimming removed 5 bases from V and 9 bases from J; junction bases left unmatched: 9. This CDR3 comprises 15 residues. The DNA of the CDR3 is TGCAGTGCTGCCCAGGGACTAGCGGGGGGAGGGACGCAGTATTTT. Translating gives CSAAQGLAGGGTQYF.

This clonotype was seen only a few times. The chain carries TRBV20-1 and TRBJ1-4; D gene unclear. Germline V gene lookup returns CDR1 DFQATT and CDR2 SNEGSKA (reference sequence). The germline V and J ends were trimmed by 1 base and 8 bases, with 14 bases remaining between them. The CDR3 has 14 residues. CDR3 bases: TGCAGTGCTAGAGTATCCCTAGGACGGGAAAAACTGTTTTTT. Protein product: CSARVSLGREKLFF.

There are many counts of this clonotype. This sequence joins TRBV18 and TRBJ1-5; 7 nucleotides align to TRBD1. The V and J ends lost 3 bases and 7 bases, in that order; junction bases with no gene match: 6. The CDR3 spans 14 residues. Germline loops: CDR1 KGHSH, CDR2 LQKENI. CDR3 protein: CASSPDRLGQPQHF. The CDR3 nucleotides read TGTGCCAGCTCACCGGACAGGTTGGGGCAGCCCCAGCATTTT.

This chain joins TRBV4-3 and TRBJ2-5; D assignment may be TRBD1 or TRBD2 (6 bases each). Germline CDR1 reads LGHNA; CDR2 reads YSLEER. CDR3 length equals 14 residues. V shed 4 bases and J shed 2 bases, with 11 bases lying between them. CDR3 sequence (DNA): TGCGCCAGCAGCCGAGGCGGGACACAAGAGACCCAGTACTTC. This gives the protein CASSRGGTQETQYF.